This T cell receptor (beta chain) originates from a study of technical replicates of blood from a handful of donors. The sample holds one count of this clone. Profiled with immunoSEQ multiplex PCR; TCRdb holds only in-frame clones, not every one. This sample has about 48,000 clones, with more than 85% found just once. Germline V gives CDR1 SGHDT, CDR2 YYEEEE. Trimming removed 5 bases at V and 4 bases at J, with 9 bases between. This CDR3 region has 12 residues. The specimen was PBMCs. This TCR was sampled from a human donor in good health. Some clones in this sample may be carry-over from other donors' samples. V and J are TRBV5-6 and TRBJ1-2; the D gene is possibly TRBD1 (6 bases). The CDR3 is CASSRDTYGYTF. In DNA, the CDR3 is TGTGCCAGCAGTAGGGACACCTATGGCTACACCTTC.